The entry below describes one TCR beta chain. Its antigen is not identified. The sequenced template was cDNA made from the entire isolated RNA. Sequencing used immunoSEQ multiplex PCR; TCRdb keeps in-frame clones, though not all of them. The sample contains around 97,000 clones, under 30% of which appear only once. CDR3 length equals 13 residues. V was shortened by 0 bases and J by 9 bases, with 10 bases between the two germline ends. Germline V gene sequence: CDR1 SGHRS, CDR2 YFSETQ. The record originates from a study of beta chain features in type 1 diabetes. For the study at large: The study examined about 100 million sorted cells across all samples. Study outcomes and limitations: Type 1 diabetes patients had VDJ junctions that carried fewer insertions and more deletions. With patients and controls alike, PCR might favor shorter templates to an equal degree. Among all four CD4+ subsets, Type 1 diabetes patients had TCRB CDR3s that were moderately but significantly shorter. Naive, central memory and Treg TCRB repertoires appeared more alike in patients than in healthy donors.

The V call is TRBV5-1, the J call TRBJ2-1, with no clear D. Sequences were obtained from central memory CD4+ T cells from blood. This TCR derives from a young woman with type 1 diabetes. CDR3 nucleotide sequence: TGCGCCAGCAGCTTGGAATTCGGAGTTGAGCAGTTCTTC. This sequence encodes CASSLEFGVEQFF.